Below are 21 T cell receptor beta chains sequenced from a single sample in a study of OX40 agonist ivuxolimab in advanced cancers. The repertoire was sequenced with immunoSEQ multiplex PCR; TCRdb's copy has only in-frame clones and lacks some. The sample records tens of thousands of clones, around 88% being singletons. Sequencing used CD4+ or CD8+ T cells sorted from blood, obtained in a trial of the OX40 agonist ivuxolimab. Receptor source: an adult with an advanced solid tumor such as melanoma, head and neck, liver or kidney cancer.

This rearrangement joins TRBV23-1 to TRBJ1-5, with TRBD1 as a possible D gene (6 bases). TRBV23-1 is annotated as an ORF whose role is uncertain. The CDR3 spans 15 residues. Trimming shortened V by 0 bases and J by 6 bases, and 12 bases separated the two germline ends. CDR3 region: CASSQSRGGGQPQHF. The CDR3 DNA reads TGCGCCAGCAGTCAATCGAGGGGGGGCGGTCAGCCCCAGCATTTT.

This chain links TRBV7-2 with TRBJ2-5; D call uncertain. Per germline, CDR1 SGHTA and CDR2 FQGNSA. The CDR3 sequence is 12 residues long. V lost 3 bases, J lost 5 bases, and 7 bases lay in between. CDR3 bases: TGTGCCAGCAGCTTTAGCACGGAGACCCAGTACTTC. It encodes CASSFSTETQYF.

The gene calls are TRBV5-5 and TRBJ2-1, with D unclear. This CDR3 contains 13 residues. Per germline, CDR1 SGHKS and CDR2 YYEKEE (reference sequence). The V gene lost 4 bases and the J gene lost 7 bases, with 12 bases spanning the gap. The CDR3 region has the DNA TGTGCCAGCAGCCAGATGAGTGGGAATGAGCAGTTCTTC. Translated: CASSQMSGNEQFF.

The chain couples TRBV6-1 to TRBJ2-2; D gene ambiguous. Trimming shortened V by 4 bases and J by 4 bases, and 13 bases separated the two germline ends. The length of the CDR3 is 15 residues. CDR1 and CDR2 from the germline V gene are MNHNS and SASEGT. The CDR3 DNA reads TGTGCCAGCAGTGTTCAGCGTTCGGGCACCGGGGAGCTGTTTTTT. Its protein product is CASSVQRSGTGELFF.

In this sample, this clone turned up a few times. The rearrangement joins TRBV7-8 to TRBJ2-5, with 12 bases matching TRBD1. The CDR3 has 15 amino acids. Germline CDR1 reads SGHVS; CDR2 reads FQNEAQ. J gave up 4 bases and V 4 bases, and 4 bases lay outside the gene matches. CDR3 coding DNA: TGTGCCAGCAGCTGGGGACAGGGGGCGCGAGAGACCCAGTACTTC. It yields the protein CASSWGQGARETQYF.

J is TRBJ2-3 and V is TRBV5-1; D possibly corresponds to TRBD2 (6 bases). CDR1 is SGHRS, CDR2 YFSETQ, per germline. Deletions cut 0 bases from V and 6 bases from J, with 14 bases between. The CDR3 has 15 residues. The chain's CDR3 is CASSLVGYAGDTQYF. CDR3 DNA: TGCGCCAGCAGCTTGGTTGGTTATGCGGGGGATACGCAGTATTTT.

This chain uses TRBV4-1 with TRBJ2-5, with TRBD1 matching over 7 bases. V was pared by 1 base and J by 1 base, with 3 bases of the junction left unmatched. CDR1 is MGHRA, CDR2 YSYEKL, per germline. This CDR3 spans 15 amino acids. The CDR3 loop is CASSQVGTVQETQYF. CDR3 sequence (DNA): TGCGCCAGCAGCCAAGTGGGGACAGTCCAAGAGACCCAGTACTTC.

CDR3 sequence reads: CASSATVYGYTF. The CDR3 region has the DNA TGTGCCAGCAGCGCGACAGTTTATGGCTACACCTTC. V is TRBV11-2 and J is TRBJ1-2; D is possibly TRBD1 (5 bases). CDR1 and CDR2 (germline): SGHAT, FQNNGV. CDR3 length equals 12 residues. Trimming took off 5 bases at V and 5 bases at J, with 9 bases between the two ends.

The CDR3 nucleotides read TGTGCCAGCAGTTACTCGGGTCAGGGGACCTACGAGCAGTACTTC. Its translation is CASSYSGQGTYEQYF. The chain recombines TRBV6-6 with TRBJ2-7; possible D gene TRBD1, 6 bases. V lost 0 bases to trimming and J lost 2 bases, with 11 bases between them. Germline V CDR1 and CDR2: MNHNY, SVGAGI (reference sequence). The CDR3 extends over 15 amino acids.

This chain joins TRBV7-9 and TRBJ1-1; 7 bases agree with TRBD1. J gave up 1 base and V 3 bases, and 5 bases lay outside the gene matches. Germline CDR1 and CDR2: SEHNR and FQNEAQ (reference sequence). There are 15 residues in the CDR3. The CDR3 reads CASSFPGQRNTEAFF. The CDR3 DNA reads as TGTGCCAGCAGCTTCCCGGGACAGAGGAACACTGAAGCTTTCTTT.

The chain couples TRBV7-3 to TRBJ2-1, with D unresolved. Looked up from germline, CDR1 is SGHTA and CDR2 is FQGTGA. V lost 1 base, J lost 0 bases, and 10 bases lay in between. The CDR3 loop spans 16 amino acids. The CDR3, as DNA: TGTGCCAGCAGCTTAAATCCGATGAGCTCCTACAATGAGCAGTTCTTC. This sequence encodes CASSLNPMSSYNEQFF.

In its sample, this clone was seen a few times. The DNA of the CDR3 is TGTGCCAGCAGTCGGGAGGGTGCCGGGGAGCTGTTTTTT. Amino acids: CASSREGAGELFF. The chain carries TRBV27 and TRBJ2-2, with TRBD2 matching 8 bases. This CDR3 has 13 amino acids. V lost 5 bases to trimming and J lost 6 bases; unmatched junction nucleotides: 2. Germline-derived CDR1 and CDR2 are MNHEY and SMNVEV (reference sequence).

This chain connects TRBV11-3 to TRBJ2-7; 11 nucleotides agree with TRBD2. The CDR3 totals 18 residues. Germline V gene sequence: CDR1 SGHNT, CDR2 YENEEA. V lost 5 bases to trimming and J lost 3 bases; unmatched junction nucleotides: 15. In DNA, the CDR3 is TGTGCCAGCAGCCCCGCCCCTACTAGCGGGAGATCGTACTACGAGCAGTACTTC. Its protein product is CASSPAPTSGRSYYEQYF.

Worth noting for this clone: A junction end diverges from the germline sequence, so it may reflect a read error. This chain connects TRBV7-7 to TRBJ2-2; weak D call: TRBD1 (5 bases). The CDR3 spans 16 residues. CDR1 is SSHAT, CDR2 FNYEAQ, per germline (reference sequence). This chain's CDR3 is CASSTTRIRDTGELFF. CDR3 coding DNA: TGTGCTAGCAGCACGACAAGGATCAGGGACACCGGGGAGCTGTTTTTT.

The genes are TRBV27 and TRBJ2-2; 11 bases align to TRBD2. The germline gives CDR1 MNHEY, CDR2 SMNVEV (reference sequence). V shed 3 bases, J shed 0 bases, and the junction held 3 bases outside the gene matches. CDR3 length: 17 amino acids. In nucleotides, the CDR3 is TGTGCCAGCAGTTTGTCTAGCGGGAGGCCGAACACCGGGGAGCTGTTTTTT. The encoded protein is CASSLSSGRPNTGELFF.

This clone is a singleton in its sample. The V gene is TRBV9, the J gene TRBJ2-2; the D gene is possibly TRBD1 (5 bases). Germline V gives CDR1 SGDLS, CDR2 YYNGEE. This CDR3 is built from 14 residues. Trimming took off 2 bases at V and 5 bases at J, with 10 bases between the two ends. The CDR3 region has the DNA TGTGCCAGCAGCGTCAGGGAAAGGACCGGGGAGCTGTTTTTT. Its translation: CASSVRERTGELFF.

The chain combines TRBV7-8 with TRBJ2-2, with a possible D match to TRBD2 (5 bases). V lost 0 bases to trimming and J lost 4 bases, with 6 bases between them. The CDR3 has 14 residues. CDR1 is SGHVS, CDR2 FQNEAQ, per germline. CDR3 sequence: CASSLAGSTGELFF. In nucleotides, the CDR3 is TGTGCCAGCAGCTTAGCAGGGAGCACCGGGGAGCTGTTTTTT.

This clone was counted a single time. J is TRBJ2-7 and V is TRBV30; TRBD2 agrees at 13 bases. This CDR3 has 17 amino acids. Germline V lookup: CDR1 GTSNPN, CDR2 SVGIG (reference sequence). Trimming removed 5 bases from V and 3 bases from J; junction bases left unmatched: 13. CDR3 sequence (DNA): TGTGCCTGGGGGGTTCCGGGACTAGCGGGAAGACTCTACGAGCAGTACTTC. Protein sequence: CAWGVPGLAGRLYEQYF.

This chain connects TRBV30 to TRBJ2-7; D is uncertain. Trimming removed 3 bases at V and 9 bases at J, with 12 bases between. This CDR3 contains 11 residues. Germline V gene data show CDR1 as GTSNPN and CDR2 as SVGIG (reference sequence). CDR3 loop: CAWSSFPRQYF. CDR3 in DNA: TGTGCCTGGAGCAGTTTCCCTCGGCAGTACTTC.

The V and J genes are TRBV11-2 and TRBJ2-2; D unclear. The CDR3 extends over 13 amino acids. V lost 2 bases and J lost 7, with 8 bases in between. Germline CDR1 and CDR2: SGHAT and FQNNGV. DNA for the CDR3: TGTGCCAGCAGCTTAACAGCTCTCGGGGAGCTGTTTTTT. Its translation is CASSLTALGELFF.

The V call is TRBV10-1, the J call TRBJ2-3, with 9 bases identical to TRBD2. CDR1 is WNHNN, CDR2 SYGVQD, per germline (reference sequence). The CDR3 contains 13 residues. V shed 6 bases and J 8 bases; nucleotides not matched to a gene: 6. CDR3 loop: CASRTGTSPTQYF. In DNA form, the CDR3 reads TGCGCCAGCAGGACCGGGACTAGCCCTACGCAGTATTTT.